Shown below are 18 T cell receptor beta chains from a single sample sequenced in a study of blood T cells in healthy people across ages. Sample-barcoded 5' priming and a J-beta primer mix drove a second PCR of 7 to 11 cycles. TCRdb processed the 5' RACE reads anew with MiXCR; each CDR3 protein has one entry. The top ten hold 6.5% to 8.5% of the sample, which has about 1.4 million distinct CDR3 sequences, approximately 59% seen once. Specimen: blood. The receptors derive from a man between 18 and 35 years old in good health.

This clonotype was counted between two and nine times. The CDR3 DNA is TGTGCCAGTGGGGGGCAAGGCGGGGGATACAATGAGCAGTTCTTC. It translates to CASGGQGGGYNEQFF. V usage is TRBV12-3 or TRBV12-4 and J usage is TRBJ2-1; a possible D gene is TRBD2 (7 bases). V was clipped by 9 bases and J by 4 bases, with 19 bases between them. The CDR3 covers 15 residues.

This clonotype appeared a few times. V is TRBV6-6 and J is TRBJ2-7; D is uncertain. Trimming cost V 4 bases and J 4 bases, with 14 bases left between them. This CDR3 has 14 amino acids. CDR1 and CDR2 (germline): MNHNY, SVGAGI (reference sequence). The CDR3 bases are TGTGCCAGCAGTTCCCCTTCCCCCCATTACGAGCAGTACTTC. It yields the protein CASSSPSPHYEQYF.

The chain has TRBV12-3 or TRBV12-4 and TRBJ2-1; D call uncertain. The CDR3 runs 11 residues. V lost 3 bases and J 6 bases, leaving 3 bases between the germline ends. The CDR3 coding sequence is TGTGCCAGCAGTTTTTTCAATGAGCAGTTCTTC. This encodes CASSFFNEQFF.

V gene TRBV14 combines with J gene TRBJ2-5; D gene ambiguous. The CDR3 is 13 amino acids. Germline V gene sequence: CDR1 SGHDN, CDR2 FVKESK. V was cut by 0 bases and J by 7 bases, with 9 bases left in between. This CDR3 is CASSQDRIGTQYF. The CDR3 DNA reads TGTGCCAGCAGCCAAGATAGGATTGGGACCCAGTACTTC.

This clonotype was counted a few times. The J gene is TRBJ2-1, the V gene TRBV27, with 8 positions matching TRBD2. CDR1 is MNHEY, CDR2 SMNVEV, per germline (reference sequence). CDR3 length: 15 residues. The ends lost 2 bases at V and 5 bases at J; junction bases unmatched: 5. CDR3 in amino acids: CASSLGAGGNNEQFF. The CDR3, as DNA: TGTGCCAGCAGTTTAGGGGCGGGAGGCAACAATGAGCAGTTCTTC.

This rearrangement joins TRBV2 to TRBJ2-7, with 10 bases aligning to TRBD1. CDR1 and CDR2 from the germline V gene are SNHLY and FYNNEI. The V gene end was trimmed by 1 base and the J gene end by 2 bases; junction bases not matched to a gene: 5. The CDR3 extends over 16 amino acids. Written as DNA, the CDR3 is TGTGCCAGCAGTGAAGTAGACGGACAGGGGGCCTACGAGCAGTACTTC. The encoded protein is CASSEVDGQGAYEQYF. The full variable domain, rest sourced from reference TRBV2 and TRBJ2-7, is EPEVTQTPSHQVTQMGQEVILRCVPISNHLYFYWYRQILGQKVEFLVSFYNNEISEKSEIFDDQFSVERPDGSNFTLKIRSTKLEDSAMYFCASSEVDGQGAYEQYFGPGTRLTVT.

The chain links TRBV6-2 or TRBV6-3 to TRBJ2-3; TRBD1 is a possible D gene (6 bases). The CDR3 covers 15 residues. Between the trimmed V and J ends, which lost 0 bases and 5 bases, there was a span of 12 bases. CDR1 and CDR2 (germline): MNHEY, SVGEGT. CDR3 DNA sequence: TGTGCCAGCAGTTACTCGTGGACAGATCAAGATACGCAGTATTTT. Amino acid sequence: CASSYSWTDQDTQYF.

The sample holds a few counts of this clonotype. V is TRBV6-1 and J is TRBJ2-7; TRBD1 matches at 9 bases. The CDR3 is made up of 16 amino acids. Germline CDR1 MNHNS, CDR2 SASEGT. The trim removed 3 bases at V and 6 bases at J, leaving 12 bases unmatched. The CDR3 loop is CASSETDRGPLGEQYF. The CDR3 DNA is TGTGCCAGCAGTGAGACGGACAGGGGACCTCTTGGCGAGCAGTACTTC.

The J gene is TRBJ2-3, the V gene TRBV27, with D perhaps being TRBD1 or TRBD2 (6 bases each). Trimming left V 1 base short and J 0 bases short, with 11 bases between. The germline V gene has CDR1 MNHEY and CDR2 SMNVEV (reference sequence). The CDR3 is 16 residues long. The CDR3: CASSLYGGPSTDTQYF. For the CDR3, the DNA is TGTGCCAGCAGTTTATATGGGGGGCCTAGCACAGATACGCAGTATTTT.

The chain carries TRBV7-9 and TRBJ2-3; D might be TRBD1 or TRBD2, each matching 5 bases. This CDR3 has 18 residues. V dropped 8 bases and J dropped 2 bases, with 26 bases sitting between them. Germline values: CDR1 SEHNR, CDR2 FQNEAQ (reference sequence). The CDR3 DNA follows: TGTGCCAGCGGCTCCCGGGAAAGGCGAGAGGGGTTCACAGATACGCAGTATTTT. Translating gives CASGSRERREGFTDTQYF.

The J gene is TRBJ2-7, the V gene TRBV27; 9 positions agree with TRBD2. The V gene's germline CDR1 is MNHEY and CDR2 SMNVEV (reference sequence). V lost 4 bases, J lost 3 bases, and 4 bases stayed unmatched. The CDR3 has 14 residues. The CDR3 nucleotides are TGTGCCAGCAGTTATCTAGCGGGGAACTACGAGCAGTACTTC. Protein product: CASSYLAGNYEQYF.

A word on this clonotype: One end of the junction varies from germline; a read error may be responsible. This chain connects TRBV29-1 to TRBJ2-1; D uncertain. Germline lookup yields CDR1 SQVTM and CDR2 ANQGSEA. The CDR3 is 14 amino acids. The CDR3: CSVVRRSSYNGQFF. As DNA, the CDR3 is TGCAGCGTTGTCCGCAGGAGCTCCTACAATGGGCAGTTCTTC.

The chain couples TRBV27 to TRBJ2-1, with TRBD2 matching 11 bases. CDR1 and CDR2 from the germline V gene are MNHEY and SMNVEV (reference sequence). The CDR3 sequence is 15 residues long. J lost 9 bases, V lost 5 bases, and 9 bases had no gene match. The CDR3 DNA reads as TGTGCCAGCAGTACATCTAGCGGGGGGTTAACTGAGCAGTTCTTC. Its translation is CASSTSSGGLTEQFF.

The chain joins TRBV20-1 to TRBJ1-2; a possible D gene is TRBD1 (6 bases). There are 15 residues in the CDR3. Germline V lookup: CDR1 DFQATT, CDR2 SNEGSKA (reference sequence). V dropped 2 bases and J dropped 6 bases, with 19 bases sitting between them. In DNA, the CDR3 is TGCAGTGCTAGAAGGGTCCCTTCAGGGGACGATGGCTACACCTTC. Amino acid sequence: CSARRVPSGDDGYTF.

The rearrangement joins TRBV29-1 to TRBJ2-7; D unclear. The V gene lost 3 bases and the J gene lost 2 bases, with 8 bases spanning the gap. The CDR3 runs 12 residues. Germline V gene data show CDR1 as SQVTM and CDR2 as ANQGSEA. Here the CDR3 reads CSVERRPYEQYF. CDR3 coding DNA: TGCAGCGTTGAGAGGCGTCCCTACGAGCAGTACTTC.

The V gene is TRBV6-1, the J gene TRBJ2-3; a weak D match, TRBD2 (5 bases). Germline values: CDR1 MNHNS, CDR2 SASEGT. Deletions cut 0 bases from V and 3 bases from J, with 10 bases between. The CDR3 is 15 residues long. CDR3 DNA sequence: TGTGCCAGCAGTGAAGCCCAGACTACTACAGATACGCAGTATTTT. Protein: CASSEAQTTTDTQYF.

This chain uses TRBV6-5 with TRBJ2-1; no definite D call. With the DNA end fitting TRBJ2-7 better, the J assignment may be wrong. Germline lookup yields CDR1 MNHEY and CDR2 SVGAGI. The CDR3 totals 15 residues. CDR3 DNA sequence: TGTGCCAGCAGGAGAACAGTGGGATCCTACAATGAGCAGTACTTC. Translating it yields CASRRTVGSYNEQYF.

The chain joins TRBV21-1 to TRBJ1-2. TRBV21-1 is listed as a pseudogene. The CDR3 is 12 residues long. The CDR3 loop reads CASKPANYGYTF. The CDR3, as DNA: TGTGCCTCGAAGCCCGCGAACTATGGCTACACCTTC.